The clone carrying this T cell receptor beta chain came up a few times. Its antigen is undetermined. This entry belongs to a study of beta chain features in type 1 diabetes. Study results and caveats: When Type 1 diabetes patients were examined, their TCRB CDR3s proved moderately but significantly shorter in all four CD4+ subsets.

This CDR3 is built from 11 residues. V lost 6 bases, J lost 3 bases, and 3 bases lay in between. Germline loops: CDR1 SEHNR, CDR2 FQNEAQ (reference sequence). Purity exceeding 95% was reached by all sorted populations. The sequenced template was cDNA made from the entire isolated RNA. Regulatory, naive and central memory T cell samples averaged roughly 4 million reads. The protocol was immunoSEQ multiplex PCR, while the TCRdb copy is restricted to in-frame clones and leaves out a portion. The data hold over 200,000 clones, with approximately 10% observed a single time. V usage is TRBV7-9 and J usage is TRBJ2-1; D remains unclear. The sample taken for sequencing was naive CD4+ T cells from blood. The TCR sequence derives from a man aged 30-40 years with type 1 diabetes. As DNA, the CDR3 is TGTGCCAGCAGTTACTACAATGAGCAGTTCTTC. Residues: CASSYYNEQFF.